Described below is a single T cell receptor beta chain sequence and its context. The CDR3 has 17 residues. The junction had 7 bases not matched to a gene; V was cut back by 0 bases and J by 3 bases. Germline-derived CDR1 and CDR2 are WNHNN and SYGVQD (reference sequence). Generated by immunoSEQ multiplex PCR, the TCRdb table keeps only in-frame clones and is missing some. The sample consists of 250,000 or so clones, about three quarters of them appearing once. The sample comes from a study of cytotoxic CD8 clonotypes in ibrutinib-treated CLL. The sample consisted of PBMCs, taken after 24 months of ibrutinib treatment. This sequence was found in a human donor with chronic lymphocytic leukemia. The chain couples TRBV10-1 to TRBJ2-2; TRBD2 aligns across 7 bases. CDR3 nucleotide sequence: TGCGCCAGCAGTGAGTCAGAAGCTAGCGGCTACACCGGGGAGCTGTTTTTT. Translation gives CASSESEASGYTGELFF.